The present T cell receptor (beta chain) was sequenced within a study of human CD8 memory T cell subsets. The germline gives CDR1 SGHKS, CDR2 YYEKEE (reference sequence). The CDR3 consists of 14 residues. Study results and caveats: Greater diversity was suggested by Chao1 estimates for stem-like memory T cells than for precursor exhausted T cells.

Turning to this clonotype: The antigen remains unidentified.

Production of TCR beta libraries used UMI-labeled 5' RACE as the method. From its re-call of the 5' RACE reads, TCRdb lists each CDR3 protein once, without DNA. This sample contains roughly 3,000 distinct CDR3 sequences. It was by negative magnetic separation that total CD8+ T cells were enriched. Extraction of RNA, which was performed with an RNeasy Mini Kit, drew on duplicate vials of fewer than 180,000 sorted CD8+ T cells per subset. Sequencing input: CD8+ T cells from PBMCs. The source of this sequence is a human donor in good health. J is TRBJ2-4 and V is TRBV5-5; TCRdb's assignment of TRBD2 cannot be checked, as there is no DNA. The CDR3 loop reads CASSLARGLPIQYF.